Shown below are 19 T cell receptor beta chains from a single sample sequenced in a study of identical twins. MiXCR, applied by TCRdb to the 5' RACE reads, yields one record per CDR3 protein. The table lists some 100,000 distinct CDR3 sequences, under 6.5% of them singletons. The sample was memory T cells sorted from blood. The receptors shown here come from a woman aged 45-65 years in good health.

Points on this clonotype: The CDR3 carries no conserved terminal phenylalanine or tryptophan, so it likely arises from a read error. The chain has TRBV29-1 and TRBJ2-5, with D tentatively TRBD2 (6 bases). This CDR3 has 12 amino acids. Trimming shortened V by 6 bases and J by 6 bases, and 14 bases separated the two germline ends. Germline V gene data show CDR1 as SQVTM and CDR2 as ANQGSEA. The CDR3 reads CSVAPGGKTQYS. The CDR3 DNA is TGCAGCGTCGCGCCTGGCGGGAAGACCCAGTACTCC.

The rearrangement joins TRBV27 to TRBJ1-4, with TRBD1 as a possible D gene (5 bases). CDR1 and CDR2 from the germline V gene are MNHEY and SMNVEV (reference sequence). This CDR3 is built from 14 residues. Trimming shortened V by 0 bases and J by 7 bases, and 9 bases separated the two germline ends. The CDR3 DNA reads as TGTGCCAGCAGTTTATCAGGGGAACCTGAAAAACTGTTTTTT. As protein: CASSLSGEPEKLFF. Looking up the rest from reference TRBV27 and TRBJ1-4 gives the full variable domain: EAQVTQNPRYLITVTGKKLTVTCSQNMNHEYMSWYRQDPGLGLRQIYYSMNVEVTDKGDVPEGYKVSRKEKRNFPLILESPSPNQTSLYFCASSLSGEPEKLFFGSGTQLSVL.

This clonotype was counted many times. V and J are TRBV19 and TRBJ2-5; no clear D gene. The length of the CDR3 is 15 residues. The germline gives CDR1 LNHDA, CDR2 SQIVND (reference sequence). The V and J ends lost 5 bases and 2 bases respectively, with 15 bases between them. The CDR3 reads CASSLSDSPQETQYF. In nucleotides, the CDR3 is TGTGCCAGTAGTCTCTCCGATTCTCCTCAAGAGACCCAGTACTTC.

This clonotype was recorded many times. V and J are TRBV12-3 or TRBV12-4 and TRBJ2-3; no definite D call. The CDR3 extends over 11 amino acids. With 1 base removed from V and 6 bases from J, the gap between germline ends came to 2 bases. The chain's CDR3 is CASSLGDTQYF. CDR3 bases: TGTGCCAGCAGTTTAGGTGATACGCAGTATTTT.

In this sample, this clonotype turned up many times. The genes are TRBV2 and TRBJ1-5; 9 positions match TRBD1. The CDR3 loop spans 13 amino acids. J was trimmed by 7 bases and V by 8 bases; bases with no gene match: 6. Germline CDR1 and CDR2: SNHLY and FYNNEI. The CDR3 is CASSRTGEQPQHF. CDR3 bases: TGTGCCAGCTCCCGGACAGGGGAACAGCCCCAGCATTTT. The full variable domain, in which reference TRBV2 and TRBJ1-5 provide the parts outside the CDR3, is EPEVTQTPSHQVTQMGQEVILRCVPISNHLYFYWYRQILGQKVEFLVSFYNNEISEKSEIFDDQFSVERPDGSNFTLKIRSTKLEDSAMYFCASSRTGEQPQHFGDGTRLSIL.

This clonotype occurred a few times. Here the CDR3 DNA reads TGCGCCAGCAGCCGGGACCGCGGCTACACCTTC. Its protein product is CASSRDRGYTF. This chain connects TRBV4-1 to TRBJ1-2; D may be TRBD1 (5 bases). The V and J ends lost 4 bases and 8 bases respectively, with 8 bases between them. The CDR3 extends over 11 amino acids. Germline V lookup: CDR1 MGHRA, CDR2 YSYEKL.

The table lists this clonotype with many counts. This chain joins TRBV7-2 and TRBJ2-7; 13 nucleotides agree with TRBD2. This CDR3 has 15 residues. Germline CDR1 SGHTA, CDR2 FQGNSA. V gave up 5 bases and J gave up 4 bases; unmatched junction bases: 5. The CDR3 is CASSPGLAGVYEQYF. The CDR3 nucleotides are TGTGCCAGCAGCCCAGGACTAGCGGGAGTTTACGAGCAGTACTTC.

The V call is TRBV5-4, the J call TRBJ2-1, with 10 bases that match TRBD1. CDR3 size: 15 residues. J gave up 9 bases and V 0 bases, and 6 bases lay outside the gene matches. The germline CDR1 and CDR2 sequences are SGHNT and YYREEE (reference sequence). This chain's CDR3 is CASSLERTGGGEQFF. DNA of the CDR3: TGTGCCAGCAGCTTGGAGCGGACAGGGGGGGGTGAGCAGTTCTTC. The full variable domain, in which reference TRBV5-4 and TRBJ2-1 provide the parts outside the CDR3, is ETGVTQSPTHLIKTRGQQVTLRCSSQSGHNTVSWYQQALGQGPQFIFQYYREEENGRGNFPPRFSGLQFPNYSSELNVNALELDDSALYLCASSLERTGGGEQFFGPGTRLTVL.

This clonotype was seen repeatedly, ten times or more. The gene calls are TRBV24-1 and TRBJ2-2, with 9 bases identical to TRBD2. The CDR3 runs 17 residues. J lost 3 bases, V lost 2 bases, and 6 bases had no gene match. CDR1 is KGHDR, CDR2 SFDVKD, per germline. The CDR3 sequence is CATSDSLSGSHTGELFF. The DNA for the CDR3 is TGTGCCACCAGTGATTCCCTTAGCGGGAGCCACACCGGGGAGCTGTTTTTT.

The sample holds many counts of this clonotype. CDR3 nucleotide sequence: TGCAGCGCCGAATCGTGGGGAACGGGTGGCTACACCTTC. It codes for CSAESWGTGGYTF. The chain employs TRBV29-1 and TRBJ1-2; D call uncertain. The CDR3 extends over 13 amino acids. CDR1 is SQVTM, CDR2 ANQGSEA, per germline. V was pared by 7 bases and J by 7 bases, with 19 bases between. The full variable domain, its missing parts supplied by reference TRBV29-1 and TRBJ1-2, is SAVISQKPSRDICQRGTSLTIQCQVDSQVTMMFWYRQQPGQSLTLIATANQGSEATYESGFVIDKFPISRPNLTFSTLTVSNMSPEDSSIYLCSAESWGTGGYTFGSGTRLTVV.

This clonotype has ten or more counts. The chain recombines TRBV7-2 with TRBJ2-5; possible D gene TRBD2, 6 bases. This CDR3 has 16 amino acids. V was clipped by 4 bases and J by 5 bases, with 20 bases between them. The germline V gene encodes CDR1 SGHTA and CDR2 FQGNSA. Here the CDR3 reads CASSSSSGLESETQYF. DNA for the CDR3: TGTGCCAGCAGCTCTTCCTCGGGACTCGAGTCGGAGACCCAGTACTTC. Variable domain in full (rest from reference TRBV7-2 and TRBJ2-5): GAGVSQSPSNKVTEKGKDVELRCDPISGHTALYWYRQSLGQGLEFLIYFQGNSAPDKSGLPSDRFSAERTGGSVSTLTIQRTQQEDSAVYLCASSSSSGLESETQYFGPGTRLLVL.

This clonotype was detected many times. For the CDR3, the DNA is TGTGCCACCAGCTGGCGGAAGGGGCTAGATACGCAGTATTTT. It encodes CATSWRKGLDTQYF. The genes are TRBV15 and TRBJ2-3; tentative D call: TRBD1 (5 bases). Trimming took off 5 bases at V and 5 bases at J, with 14 bases between the two ends. The germline gives CDR1 LNHNV, CDR2 YYDKDF (reference sequence). The CDR3 contains 14 residues.

In its sample, this clonotype was seen many times. The V gene is TRBV7-6, the J gene TRBJ2-1; D gene ambiguous. Trimming took off 1 base at V and 9 bases at J, with 10 bases between the two ends. Germline CDR1 reads SGHVS; CDR2 reads FNYEAQ. This CDR3 spans 13 amino acids. CDR3 nucleotide sequence: TGTGCCAGCAGCTTAGTGGAGTCCGGTGAGCAGTTCTTC. Translation gives CASSLVESGEQFF.

This clonotype was found a few times. The chain uses TRBV7-6 and TRBJ2-1, with no clear D. With 5 bases removed from V and 6 bases from J, the gap between germline ends came to 11 bases. The length of the CDR3 is 13 residues. Germline V lookup: CDR1 SGHVS, CDR2 FNYEAQ. This chain's CDR3 is CASSPNTINEQFF. DNA of the CDR3: TGTGCCAGCAGCCCGAATACAATCAATGAGCAGTTCTTC.

The chain recombines TRBV6-5 with TRBJ2-4, with 8 bases lining up with TRBD1. V trimming: 5 bases; J trimming: 5 bases; junction bases outside the gene matches: 14. This CDR3 region has 17 residues. Germline V lookup: CDR1 MNHEY, CDR2 SVGAGI. CDR3 sequence reads: CASSRLNRAGGENIQYF. In DNA form, the CDR3 reads TGTGCCAGCAGTCGTCTAAATCGAGCAGGGGGCGAAAACATTCAGTACTTC.

Ten or more counts support this clonotype. DNA for the CDR3: TGTGCCATCAGTGAGGTAGATACGCAGTATTTT. It encodes CAISEVDTQYF. J is TRBJ2-3 and V is TRBV10-3; no clear D gene. CDR3 length equals 11 residues. Per germline, CDR1 ENHRY and CDR2 SYGVKD. The V end was cut by 2 bases, the J end by 5 bases, with 2 bases between.

This clonotype was found many times. The chain combines TRBV5-1 with TRBJ1-4; the D is unclear. V dropped 0 bases and J dropped 3 bases, with 9 bases sitting between them. The CDR3 is 15 amino acids. Germline CDR1 reads SGHRS; CDR2 reads YFSETQ. CDR3 region: CASSLDGRSNEKLFF. CDR3 in DNA: TGCGCCAGCAGCTTGGACGGCAGATCTAATGAAAAACTGTTTTTT.

The table lists this clonotype with many counts. This rearrangement joins TRBV13 to TRBJ2-1, with D perhaps TRBD2 (5 bases). Germline lookup yields CDR1 PRHDT and CDR2 FYEKMQ (reference sequence). Deletions cut 3 bases from V and 12 bases from J, with 15 bases between. This CDR3 has 13 residues. CDR3 residues: CASSLVVSGVQFF. The CDR3 nucleotides are TGTGCCAGCAGCTTGGTAGTTTCCGGGGTGCAGTTCTTC.

This clonotype was recorded many times. The chain uses TRBV2 and TRBJ2-1; 8 bases fit TRBD2. Germline V CDR1 and CDR2: SNHLY, FYNNEI. The CDR3 sequence is 11 residues long. V shed 7 bases and J 7 bases; nucleotides not matched to a gene: 0. This chain's CDR3 is CASTGGNEQFF. CDR3 coding DNA: TGTGCCAGCACGGGGGGGAATGAGCAGTTCTTC. Full variable domain (missing parts from reference TRBV2 and TRBJ2-1): EPEVTQTPSHQVTQMGQEVILRCVPISNHLYFYWYRQILGQKVEFLVSFYNNEISEKSEIFDDQFSVERPDGSNFTLKIRSTKLEDSAMYFCASTGGNEQFFGPGTRLTVL.